This TCR beta chain emerged from a study of CD4+ T cells in melanoma. To note about this clone: Its antigen is unidentified.

Whole-study findings and limits: A reported correlation linked neoantigen-specific CD4+ T cells to CD8+, macrophage and B cell function. Reportedly, melanoma neoantigen-specific CD4+ T cells showed varied differentiation states.

The table came from immunoSEQ multiplex PCR; TCRdb's copy has only in-frame clones and leaves some out. The sample contains around 110,000 clones, around 92% of which appear only once. Looked up from germline, CDR1 is SGHKS and CDR2 is YYEKEE (reference sequence). The ends lost 5 bases at V and 3 bases at J; junction bases unmatched: 10. CDR3 size: 15 residues. The sequence was collected from a human donor with melanoma. Sequencing was carried out using peripheral blood. This chain connects TRBV5-5 to TRBJ1-2; the match to TRBD1 covers 7 bases. The DNA for the CDR3 is TGTGCCAGCAGTTTAGACAGGGCAGTATACTATGGCTACACCTTC. Its protein is CASSLDRAVYYGYTF.